The entry below gives a single T cell receptor beta chain sequence along with its context. Its antigen is as yet unknown. As for treatment: roughly 11-day PBMC culture with coronavirus spike peptide pools or control peptides (ViraFEST assay). Sequenced with the Oncomine TCR Beta short-read assay was DNA taken from cultured CD4+ T cells. TCRdb reprocessed the PCR reads via MiXCR and lists one record per CDR3 protein. The sample holds 7,700 or so distinct CDR3 sequences; about 20% are singletons and the top ten take roughly 21%. V was clipped by 3 bases and J by 7 bases; unmatched bases: 4. In germline, CDR1 is SGHKS, CDR2 YYEKEE (reference sequence). This CDR3 spans 13 amino acids. The sample comes from a study of vaccination and CD4 T cells after COVID-19.

The source of this sequence is a human donor who had recovered from COVID-19. V is TRBV5-5 and J is TRBJ1-2, with TRBD1 matching 9 bases. The sequencing here drew on CD4+ T cells from blood, cultured in vitro, taken after SARS-CoV-2 vaccination. CDR3 protein: CASSSQGALGYTF. The CDR3 DNA is TGTGCCAGCAGCTCACAGGGGGCGCTTGGCTACACCTTC.